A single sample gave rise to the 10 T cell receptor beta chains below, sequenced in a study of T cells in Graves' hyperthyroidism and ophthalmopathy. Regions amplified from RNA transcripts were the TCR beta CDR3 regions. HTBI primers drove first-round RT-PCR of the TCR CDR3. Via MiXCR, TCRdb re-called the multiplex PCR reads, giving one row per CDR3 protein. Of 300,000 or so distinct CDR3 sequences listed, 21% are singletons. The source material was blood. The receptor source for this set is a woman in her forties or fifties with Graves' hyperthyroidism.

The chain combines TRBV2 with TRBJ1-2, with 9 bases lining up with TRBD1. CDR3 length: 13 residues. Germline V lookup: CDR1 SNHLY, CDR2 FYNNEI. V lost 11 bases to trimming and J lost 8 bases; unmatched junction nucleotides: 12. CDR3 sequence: CAGLRDRAIGYTF. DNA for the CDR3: TGTGCCGGCCTCCGGGACAGGGCAATCGGCTACACCTTC.

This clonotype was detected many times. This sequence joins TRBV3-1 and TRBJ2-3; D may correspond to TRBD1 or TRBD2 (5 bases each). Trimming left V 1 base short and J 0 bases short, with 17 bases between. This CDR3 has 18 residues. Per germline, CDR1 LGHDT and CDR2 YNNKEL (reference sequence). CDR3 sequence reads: CASSQVPGRLTSTDTQYF. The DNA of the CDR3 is TGTGCCAGCAGCCAAGTACCGGGACGCCTTACTAGCACAGATACGCAGTATTTT.

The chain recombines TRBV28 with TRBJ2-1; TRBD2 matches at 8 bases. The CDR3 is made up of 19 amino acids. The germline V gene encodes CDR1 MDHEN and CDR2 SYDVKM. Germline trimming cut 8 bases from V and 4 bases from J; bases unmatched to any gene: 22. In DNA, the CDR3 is TGTGCCAGCTCACCACCAAATCCCCGACGGGGGGGGCTTTACAATGAGCAGTTCTTC. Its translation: CASSPPNPRRGGLYNEQFF.

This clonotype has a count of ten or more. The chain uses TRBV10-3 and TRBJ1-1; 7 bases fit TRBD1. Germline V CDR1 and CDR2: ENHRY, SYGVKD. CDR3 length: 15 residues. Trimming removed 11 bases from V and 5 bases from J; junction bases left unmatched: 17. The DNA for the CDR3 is TGTGCCTCCCGGGAAGACAGGGCTTTGGGGACTGAAGCTTTCTTT. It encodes CASREDRALGTEAFF.

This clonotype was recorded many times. Here the CDR3 reads CASSGGQYNEQFF. The DNA of the CDR3 is TGTGCCAGCAGTGGGGGACAGTACAATGAGCAGTTCTTC. This chain connects TRBV2 to TRBJ2-1; 7 positions agree with TRBD1. The CDR3 has 13 residues. Trimming cost V 4 bases and J 4 bases; bases outside gene matches: 1. The germline V gene has CDR1 SNHLY and CDR2 FYNNEI.

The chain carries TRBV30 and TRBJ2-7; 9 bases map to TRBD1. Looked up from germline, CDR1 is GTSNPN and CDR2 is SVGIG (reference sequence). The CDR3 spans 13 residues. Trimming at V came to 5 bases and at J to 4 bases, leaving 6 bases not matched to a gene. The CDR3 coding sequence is TGTGCCTGGTCCGGGACAGGGTTGTACGAGCAGTACTTC. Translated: CAWSGTGLYEQYF. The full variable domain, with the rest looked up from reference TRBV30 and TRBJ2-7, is SQTIHQWPATLVQPVGSPLSLECTVEGTSNPNLYWYRQAAGRGLQLLFYSVGIGQISSEVPQNLSASRPQDRQFILSSKKLLLSDSGFYLCAWSGTGLYEQYFGPGTRLTVT.

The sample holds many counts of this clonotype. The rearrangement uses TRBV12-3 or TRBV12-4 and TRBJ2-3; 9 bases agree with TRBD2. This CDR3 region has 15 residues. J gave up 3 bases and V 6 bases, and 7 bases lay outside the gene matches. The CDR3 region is CASSRSGGATDTQYF. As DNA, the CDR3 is TGTGCCAGCAGCCGTAGCGGGGGCGCGACAGATACGCAGTATTTT.

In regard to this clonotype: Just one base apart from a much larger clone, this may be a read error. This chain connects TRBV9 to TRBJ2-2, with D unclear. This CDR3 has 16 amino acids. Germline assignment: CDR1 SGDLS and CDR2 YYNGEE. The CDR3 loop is CAGSVGGQVNTGELFF. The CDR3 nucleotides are TGTGCCGGCAGCGTAGGTGGGCAGGTGAACACCGGGGAGCTGTTTTTT. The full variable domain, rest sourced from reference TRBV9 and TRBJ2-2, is DSGVTQTPKHLITATGQRVTLRCSPRSGDLSVYWYQQSLDQGLQFLIQYYNGEERAKGNILERFSAQQFPDLHSELNLSSLELGDSALYFCAGSVGGQVNTGELFFGEGSRLTVL.

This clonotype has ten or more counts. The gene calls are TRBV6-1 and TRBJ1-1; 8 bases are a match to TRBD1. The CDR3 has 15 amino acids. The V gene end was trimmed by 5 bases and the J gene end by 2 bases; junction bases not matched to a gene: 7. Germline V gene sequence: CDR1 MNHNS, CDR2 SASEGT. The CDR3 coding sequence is TGTGCCAGCAGTTACGATCCAGGGGGCAACACTGAAGCTTTCTTT. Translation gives CASSYDPGGNTEAFF.

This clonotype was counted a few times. The CDR3 coding sequence is TGTGCCAGCAGCTCAAGGACGGCGGCTTACGAGCAGTACTTC. Translating gives CASSSRTAAYEQYF. The rearrangement joins TRBV5-5 to TRBJ2-7; D uncertain. CDR1 and CDR2 (germline): SGHKS, YYEKEE (reference sequence). V gave up 3 bases and J gave up 4 bases, with 14 bases separating them. This CDR3 has 14 residues.